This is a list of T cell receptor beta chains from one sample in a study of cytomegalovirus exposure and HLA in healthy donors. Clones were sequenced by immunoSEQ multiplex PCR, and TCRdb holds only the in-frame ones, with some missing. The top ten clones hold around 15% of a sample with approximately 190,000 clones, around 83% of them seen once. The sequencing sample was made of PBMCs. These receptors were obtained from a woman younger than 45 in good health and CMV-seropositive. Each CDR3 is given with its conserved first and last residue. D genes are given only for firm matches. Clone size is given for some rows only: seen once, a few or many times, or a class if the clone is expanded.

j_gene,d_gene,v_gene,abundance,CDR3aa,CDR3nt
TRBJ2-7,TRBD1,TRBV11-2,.,CASSRTGTGGVYEQYF,TGTGCCAGCAGTCGTACCGGGACAGGGGGCGTCTACGAGCAGTACTTC
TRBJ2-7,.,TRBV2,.,CASRGPGQNF,TGTGCCAGCAGGGGGCCGGGTCAGAACTTC
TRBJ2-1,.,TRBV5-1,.,CASSLQGAYNEQFF,TGCGCCAGCAGCTTGCAGGGCGCCTACAATGAGCAGTTCTTC
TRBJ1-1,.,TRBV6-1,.,CASSAYGRANTEAFF,TGTGCCAGCAGTGCCTACGGCAGGGCGAACACTGAAGCTTTCTTT
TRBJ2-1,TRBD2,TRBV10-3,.,CAITPAGDSYNEQFF,TGTGCCATCACCCCGGCGGGAGACTCATACAATGAGCAGTTCTTC
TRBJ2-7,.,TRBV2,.,CASSAPRTAFSYEQYF,TGTGCCAGCAGCGCCCCCCGGACAGCCTTCTCCTACGAGCAGTACTTC
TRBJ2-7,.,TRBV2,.,CASRAATYEQYF,TGTGCCAGCAGAGCGGCCACCTACGAGCAGTACTTC
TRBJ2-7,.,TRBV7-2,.,CASSLAGGGEQYF,TGTGCCAGCAGCTTAGCGGGAGGAGGCGAGCAGTACTTC
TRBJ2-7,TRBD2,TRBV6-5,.,CASSVAGGRDYEQYF,TGTGCCAGCAGCGTAGCCGGCGGGAGGGACTACGAGCAGTACTTC
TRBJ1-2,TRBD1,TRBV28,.,CASKVHRGYGYTF,TGTGCCAGCAAAGTCCACAGGGGTTATGGCTACACCTTC
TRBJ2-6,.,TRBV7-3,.,CASSSGGPGANVLTF,TGTGCCAGCAGCTCCGGAGGGCCCGGGGCCAACGTCCTGACTTTC
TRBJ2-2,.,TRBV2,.,CASSEAAGTGELFF,TGTGCCAGCAGTGAAGCCGCGGGGACCGGGGAGCTGTTTTTT
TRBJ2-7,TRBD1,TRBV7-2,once,CASSARTGPEQYF,TGTGCCAGCAGCGCCCGGACAGGGCCCGAGCAGTACTTC
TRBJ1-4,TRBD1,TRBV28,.,CASRGQVDEKLFF,TGTGCCAGCAGGGGACAGGTTGATGAAAAACTGTTTTTT
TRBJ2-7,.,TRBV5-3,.,CARSLWAGSYEQYF,TGTGCCAGAAGCTTGTGGGCAGGTTCCTACGAGCAGTACTTC